The 23 T cell receptor beta chains given below trace back to one sample, sequenced in a study of shared clonotypes between healthy human individuals. Produced via immunoSEQ multiplex PCR; TCRdb's table is partial and in-frame only. Among 650,000 to 750,000 clones listed, 72% were seen once. Sequencing was carried out using memory CD4+ T cells sorted from blood. Subset of the sample: CD45RA-negative fraction. Source of these receptors: a woman in her twenties or thirties in good health.

This sequence joins TRBV6-4 and TRBJ2-3; D is possibly TRBD1 or TRBD2 (5 bases each). V dropped 3 bases and J dropped 4 bases, with 11 bases sitting between them. This CDR3 contains 14 residues. Germline values: CDR1 MRHNA, CDR2 SNTAGT. CDR3 nucleotide sequence: TGTGCCAGCAGTGATATGGGGGAAGCAGATACGCAGTATTTT. Translation: CASSDMGEADTQYF.

The chain links TRBV9 to TRBJ1-1; no reliable D call. This CDR3 contains 13 residues. Trimming took off 0 bases at V and 1 base at J, with 4 bases between the two ends. Germline V gene sequence: CDR1 SGDLS, CDR2 YYNGEE. CDR3 residues: CASSVVPNTEAFF. The CDR3 region has the DNA TGTGCCAGCAGCGTAGTCCCGAACACTGAAGCTTTCTTT.

The rearrangement uses TRBV7-2 and TRBJ2-5; a weak D match, TRBD2 (7 bases). The CDR3 is 14 amino acids. Germline V gene lookup returns CDR1 SGHTA and CDR2 FQGNSA. V was shortened by 5 bases and J by 5 bases, with 15 bases between the two germline ends. The CDR3 sequence is CASSLQGGRETQYF. DNA of the CDR3: TGTGCCAGCAGCCTACAGGGAGGGAGGGAGACCCAGTACTTC. Looking up the rest from reference TRBV7-2 and TRBJ2-5 gives the full variable domain: GAGVSQSPSNKVTEKGKDVELRCDPISGHTALYWYRQSLGQGLEFLIYFQGNSAPDKSGLPSDRFSAERTGGSVSTLTIQRTQQEDSAVYLCASSLQGGRETQYFGPGTRLLVL.

This chain joins TRBV10-3 and TRBJ2-1, with a tentative D call TRBD2 (6 bases). Per the germline V gene, CDR1 is ENHRY and CDR2 is SYGVKD. V was cut by 10 bases and J by 9 bases, with 13 bases left in between. The CDR3 is 11 amino acids. The CDR3 coding sequence is TGTGCCACCGCGAGGGAGGTTGAGCAGTTCTTC. It is translated as CATAREVEQFF.

The rearrangement links TRBV7-8 to TRBJ2-3, with TRBD2 identical over 11 bases. Trimming cost V 1 base and J 5 bases; bases outside gene matches: 14. Germline lookup yields CDR1 SGHVS and CDR2 FQNEAQ. CDR3 length: 19 amino acids. DNA for the CDR3: TGTGCCAGCAGCTTAGATCCGGTGGGGCTAGCGGGAGGACAAGATACGCAGTATTTT. The encoded protein is CASSLDPVGLAGGQDTQYF.

This clone showed up just a few times. The chain is built from TRBV7-9 and TRBJ2-7; D unresolved. Germline CDR1 and CDR2: SEHNR and FQNEAQ (reference sequence). CDR3 length: 15 residues. V was trimmed by 4 bases and J by 3 bases, leaving 16 bases between them. The DNA of the CDR3 is TGTGCCAGCAGCTCAACGGCTGGGTGGGGCTACGAGCAGTACTTC. This codes for CASSSTAGWGYEQYF. The entire variable domain, with the rest obtained from reference TRBV7-9 and TRBJ2-7, is as follows: DTGVSQNPRHKITKRGQNVTFRCDPISEHNRLYWYRQTLGQGPEFLTYFQNEAQLEKSRLLSDRFSAERPKGSFSTLEIQRTEQGDSAMYLCASSSTAGWGYEQYFGPGTRLTVT.

V usage is TRBV21-1 and J usage is TRBJ1-1. TRBV21-1 is annotated as a pseudogene. The CDR3 is 13 residues long. Here the CDR3 DNA reads TGTGCCAGCAGCAAAGCTTCCCGGACTGAAGCTTTCTTT. Residues: CASSKASRTEAFF.

V is TRBV19 and J is TRBJ1-5; D ambiguous. The germline V and J ends were trimmed by 3 bases and 5 bases, with 8 bases remaining between them. This CDR3 has 13 residues. CDR1 and CDR2 (germline): LNHDA, SQIVND (reference sequence). CDR3 DNA sequence: TGTGCCAGTAGTATCGCGAGATATCAGCCCCAGCATTTT. It encodes CASSIARYQPQHF.

The chain combines TRBV14 with TRBJ2-7, with a tentative D call TRBD2 (5 bases). CDR3 length: 15 residues. V shed 1 base and J shed 1 base, with 11 bases lying between them. The germline CDR1 and CDR2 sequences are SGHDN and FVKESK. CDR3 in DNA: TGTGCCAGCAGCCAAGGGCGAGGGCAGTCCTACGAGCAGTACTTC. It is translated as CASSQGRGQSYEQYF.

The chain recombines TRBV28 with TRBJ1-2; 8 bases map to TRBD1. Germline CDR1 is MDHEN and CDR2 is SYDVKM. The J segment lost 8 bases and the V segment lost 1 base, leaving 6 bases of the junction unmatched. The CDR3 covers 14 residues. Here the CDR3 reads CASSLSRGLGGYTF. Here the CDR3 DNA reads TGTGCCAGCAGTTTATCCAGGGGGCTAGGCGGCTACACCTTC.

The rearrangement uses TRBV4-1 and TRBJ1-4, with D unresolved. The CDR3 spans 13 residues. Per germline, CDR1 MGHRA and CDR2 YSYEKL. V was cut by 2 bases and J by 7 bases, with 8 bases left in between. The CDR3 loop is CASSQSFTEKLFF. CDR3 sequence (DNA): TGCGCCAGCAGCCAATCCTTCACTGAAAAACTGTTTTTT.

For this clone: A far larger clone is just one base off, so this is likely a read error. DNA for the CDR3: TGTGCCAGCAGAGCGGGAGGGAGCACAGATACGCAGTATTTT. Its protein is CASRAGGSTDTQYF. The J gene is TRBJ2-3, the V gene TRBV25-1; 10 nucleotides line up with TRBD2. V lost 6 bases and J lost 0; bases outside the gene matches: 0. The CDR3 length is 14 residues. Germline V gives CDR1 MGHDK, CDR2 SYGVNS. Drawing the rest from reference TRBV25-1 and TRBJ2-3, the complete variable domain is EADIYQTPRYLVIGTGKKITLECSQTMGHDKMYWYQQDPGMELHLIHYSYGVNSTEKGDLSSESTVSRIRTEHFPLTLESARPSHTSQYLCASRAGGSTDTQYFGPGTRLTVL.

V and J are TRBV28 and TRBJ2-2; TRBD2 aligns across 9 bases. Germline CDR1 reads MDHEN; CDR2 reads SYDVKM. CDR3 size: 15 residues. J was trimmed by 2 bases and V by 8 bases; bases with no gene match: 6. As DNA, the CDR3 is TGTGCCAGCGAATATAGCGGGGGCAACACCGGGGAGCTGTTTTTT. Amino acid sequence: CASEYSGGNTGELFF.

V gene TRBV7-9 combines with J gene TRBJ2-2; tentatively, D is TRBD2 (5 bases). Germline V lookup: CDR1 SEHNR, CDR2 FQNEAQ (reference sequence). V was clipped by 2 bases and J by 6 bases, with 13 bases between them. The CDR3 is made up of 15 amino acids. In DNA, the CDR3 is TGTGCCAGCAGCTTATTAGACCCGAGGGCCGGGGAGCTGTTTTTT. Its translation: CASSLLDPRAGELFF.

The chain recombines TRBV28 with TRBJ2-5; D assignment may be TRBD1 or TRBD2 (5 bases each). The CDR3 length is 12 residues. CDR1 is MDHEN, CDR2 SYDVKM, per germline. The germline V and J ends were trimmed by 7 bases and 1 base, with 7 bases remaining between them. For the CDR3, the DNA is TGTGCCAGCAATGGGGGCCAAGAGACCCAGTACTTC. The encoded protein is CASNGGQETQYF.

The chain has TRBV5-6 and TRBJ2-5, with TRBD2 identical over 14 bases. The germline V gene encodes CDR1 SGHDT and CDR2 YYEEEE. This CDR3 region has 16 residues. J was trimmed by 5 bases and V by 4 bases; bases with no gene match: 7. In nucleotides, the CDR3 is TGTGCCAGCAGCACCCAAAGACTAGCGGGAGGGGAGACCCAGTACTTC. Amino acids: CASSTQRLAGGETQYF.

V is TRBV4-1 and J is TRBJ2-7, with 11 bases fitting TRBD2. CDR3 length: 18 amino acids. The germline gives CDR1 MGHRA, CDR2 YSYEKL. The V and J ends lost 1 base and 4 bases, in that order; junction bases with no gene match: 12. CDR3 loop: CASSQGVAGGPLRYEQYF. CDR3 coding DNA: TGCGCCAGCAGCCAAGGGGTAGCGGGAGGGCCGCTAAGATACGAGCAGTACTTC.

The chain employs TRBV5-1 and TRBJ1-1, with D possibly being TRBD1 (6 bases). V was clipped by 2 bases and J by 4 bases, with 9 bases between them. The CDR3 length is 13 residues. Per germline, CDR1 SGHRS and CDR2 YFSETQ. The DNA for the CDR3 is TGCGCCAGCAGCTTTACAGGGTCCACTGAAGCTTTCTTT. It codes for CASSFTGSTEAFF.

This clone was counted once. The rearrangement joins TRBV25-1 to TRBJ2-5; no reliable D call. The J call is doubtful: the DNA matches TRBJ2-7 better. CDR1 and CDR2 (germline): MGHDK, SYGVNS. This CDR3 has 14 amino acids. CDR3 amino acids: CASSPPSARSEQYF. In DNA form, the CDR3 reads TGTGCCAGCAGTCCTCCTTCAGCGCGGAGCGAGCAGTACTTC.

The chain recombines TRBV5-4 with TRBJ2-3; 9 nucleotides align to TRBD1. The CDR3 covers 15 residues. Trimming cost V 4 bases and J 3 bases; bases outside gene matches: 6. Germline assignment: CDR1 SGHNT and CDR2 YYREEE (reference sequence). The CDR3 is CASSRTGVETDTQYF. CDR3 nucleotides: TGTGCCAGCAGCCGGACAGGGGTAGAGACAGATACGCAGTATTTT.

The chain combines TRBV30 with TRBJ2-2, with D uncertain. Germline CDR1 reads GTSNPN; CDR2 reads SVGIG (reference sequence). V shed 0 bases and J shed 7 bases, with 12 bases lying between them. This CDR3 region has 14 residues. The CDR3 region is CAWSVVPLGGELFF. CDR3 DNA: TGTGCCTGGAGTGTCGTACCCCTCGGCGGGGAGCTGTTTTTT.

As for this clone: Just one base apart from a much larger clone, this may be a read error. Other DNA sequences in this specimen translate into the identical CDR3. This rearrangement joins TRBV7-2 to TRBJ2-7; D is unresolved. Per the germline V gene, CDR1 is SGHTA and CDR2 is FQGNSA. Trimming removed 5 bases at V and 3 bases at J, with 5 bases between. The CDR3 covers 11 residues. This CDR3 is CASSLHYEQYF. The CDR3 DNA reads as TGTGCCAGCAGCCTGCACTACGAGCAGTACTTC.

This clone has a handful of counts. V gene TRBV19 combines with J gene TRBJ1-2, with D possibly being TRBD1 (5 bases). Germline V CDR1 and CDR2: LNHDA, SQIVND (reference sequence). The CDR3 covers 13 residues. Trimming removed 3 bases from V and 8 bases from J, with 13 bases in between. CDR3 bases: TGTGCCAGTAGTATGGGGCTGGCCGGAGGCTACACCTTC. Its translation is CASSMGLAGGYTF.